The entry below gives a single TCR beta chain sequence along with its context. Original data processing: Using reference gene primer amplification, nucleated cell counts were estimated. Clones were sequenced by immunoSEQ multiplex PCR, and TCRdb holds only the in-frame ones, with some missing. D and trimming were read from the DNA, whereas the V and J calls and clone size are those reported in that table. The sample holds under 200,000 clones, roughly 77% seen once. The sample belongs to a study of blood T cell repertoires in COVID-19. Across the whole study: Acute and convalescent COVID-19 samples came from the United States, Italy and Spain. Nucleic acid was either cDNA or gDNA, and it came from T cells, B-cell-depleted T cells, or PBMCs.

The sequenced sample consisted of peripheral blood. The sequence was obtained from a man aged 70-80 years with active or convalescent COVID-19.

The CDR3 reads CASGLGRNADTQYF. The CDR3 nucleotides are TGTGCTAGTGGTTTGGGGAGGAACGCAGATACGCAGTATTTT. The chain couples TRBV12-5 to TRBJ2-3; D may be TRBD2 (5 bases). This CDR3 has 14 residues. Germline V gene lookup returns CDR1 LGHNT and CDR2 FRNRAP. V lost 1 base and J lost 4, with 9 bases in between.